This TCR beta chain comes out of a study of blood T cell repertoires in COVID-19 (dated by TCRdb to about 2020). Turning to the overall study: Samples from collaborators originated in the United States, Italy and Spain and spanned both the acute and convalescent phases of COVID-19. The repertoires were released in a freely available public database meant as a resource for research on the immune response to SARS-CoV-2. A de-identified subject ID, COVID-19 status, age in years and sex were almost always included in the sample metadata. HLA class I and class II types, where available, came from metadata supplied by the sample provider rather than from assay-based typing. The samples were drawn from the first 160 participants of the ongoing ImmuneRACE study and from some 1,300 subjects provided by 6 global collaborators. Deeply sampled blood TCRbeta repertoires from subjects exposed to, actively infected with, or recovered from COVID-19 were included in the dataset. The prospective study material was composed of cDNA or gDNA derived from T cells, B-cell-depleted T cells, or PBMCs.

TCRbeta CDR3 regions were amplified from genomic DNA using the immunoSEQ Assay, a bias-controlled multiplex PCR. The authors' analysis ran thus. Nucleated cell counts per sample were estimated from amplification of reference gene primers within the assay. To quantify the absolute abundance of each unique TCRbeta CDR3 rearrangement, sequence reads were collapsed and filtered. For each sample, productive Simpson clonality was calculated as the square root of Simpson's diversity index across productive rearrangements. Not all clones reach the TCRdb copy of this immuneACCESS table, which keeps in-frame sequences only. Checked studies attribute under half of the gap to unresolved V genes and leave the rest unexplained. V, J and clone size were drawn from that table, and D and trimming were deduced from the DNA. This sample lists some 250,000 clones; approximately 90% were detected once. Of the sample, about 2.3% falls within the top ten clones.

V is cut back by 1 base and J by 3 bases, with 8 bases in the junction unmatched. Inclusive of the bounding cysteine and phenylalanine, the CDR3 is 16 residues long. Here the CDR3 DNA is all that survives: 48 bases in frame from base 1. Taken from the germline V gene, the CDR1 and CDR2 loops are MNHNS and SASEGT. On this clone itself: Its antigen is currently not known. No much larger clone exists at a distance of one base, and base qualities are not known.

The full study reports these points: The amount of clinical and demographic metadata varied by source and participant and was provided uncurated.

Participants in the prospective study were enrolled through a virtual design, were aged about 18 to 89 years, and lived in approximately 25 United States geographic areas. In the prospective study, participants were assigned to cohorts based on the clinical history participants reported in a screening survey and a study questionnaire. Mobile phlebotomists in the prospective study collected whole blood, serum and a nasopharyngeal or oropharyngeal swab from every participant. Additional blood draws and questionnaires over an approximately two-month period could optionally be provided by prospective study participants. Before DNA extraction, blood samples from the prospective study were shipped at room temperature or frozen.

The chain is encoded by TRBV6-1 joined to TRBJ1-1, with 7 junctional bases fitting TRBD1. The receptor's source is a woman in her thirties or forties with acute COVID-19. Material for sequencing was PBMCs or T cells enriched from blood (not recorded which). Here is the DNA: TGTGCCAGCAGTGAAGTACCACAGGGGTTTGACACTGAAGCTTTCTTT. Translated, it reads CASSEVPQGFDTEAFF.